Listed below are T cell receptor beta chains from one sample, sequenced in a study of blood T cell repertoires in COVID-19. Libraries were prepared by immunoSEQ multiplex PCR; TCRdb keeps only in-frame clonotypes and omits some of them. This sample has approximately 230,000 clones, with about nine tenths found just once. The specimen was PBMCs or T cells enriched from blood (not recorded which). All receptors derive from a woman in her twenties or thirties with acute COVID-19. CDR3s include the opening cysteine and the closing phenylalanine or tryptophan. D genes are given only for firm matches. Size values are once, few and many counts, or a class for expanded clones, and some rows have none.

V: TRBV10-2
D: TRBD2
J: TRBJ2-3
size: -
DNA: TGCGCCAGCAGTGAGGGGGCAACTAGCGGGAAAGTAGATACGCAGTATTTT
CDR3: CASSEGATSGKVDTQYF

V: TRBV27
D: TRBD1
J: TRBJ1-3
size: -
DNA: TGTGCCAGCAGTTTCTCGGTTGGGACAGGGTTACCCATATATTTT
CDR3: CASSFSVGTGLPIYF

V: TRBV9
D: TRBD1
J: TRBJ1-2
size: -
DNA: TGTGCCAGCAGCATTTCGACAGGGGGCGTGGAAGGCTACACCTTC
CDR3: CASSISTGGVEGYTF

V: TRBV6-1
D: -
J: TRBJ2-7
size: -
DNA: TGTGCCAGCAGTGAATGGGGCAGTACTTACTACGAGCAGTACTTC
CDR3: CASSEWGSTYYEQYF

V: TRBV11-2
D: TRBD1
J: TRBJ1-2
size: -
DNA: TGTGCCAGCAGCTTAGGGGACAGAAACTATGGCTACACCTTC
CDR3: CASSLGDRNYGYTF

V: TRBV3-1/TRBV3-2
D: -
J: TRBJ2-2
size: once
DNA: TGTGCCAGCAGCCAAGGGAGGAACACCGGGGAGCTGTTTTTT
CDR3: CASSQGRNTGELFF

V: TRBV2
D: TRBD1
J: TRBJ2-6
size: -
DNA: TGTGCCAGCAGTGTCACAGGGGTGGCTGGGGCCAACGTCCTGACTTTC
CDR3: CASSVTGVAGANVLTF

V: TRBV10-2
D: TRBD2
J: TRBJ2-3
size: -
DNA: TGCGCCAGCAGTGAGTGGACTAGCGGTATCCGTGATACGCAGTATTTT
CDR3: CASSEWTSGIRDTQYF

V: TRBV28
D: -
J: TRBJ1-2
size: -
DNA: TGTGCCAGCAGTTGGGGGCGGGGCTACACCTTC
CDR3: CASSWGRGYTF

V: TRBV5-4
D: -
J: TRBJ1-2
size: -
DNA: TGTGCCAGCAGACAAACAGGGTCCGGGACTAACTATGGCTACACCTTC
CDR3: CASRQTGSGTNYGYTF

V: TRBV27
D: -
J: TRBJ1-5
size: -
DNA: TGTGCCAGCAGTTTAAGGGGTTTGGGCAATCAGCCCCAGCATTTT
CDR3: CASSLRGLGNQPQHF

V: TRBV7-8
D: TRBD2
J: TRBJ2-5
size: -
DNA: TGTGCCAGCAGCCAGGGACTAGCGGGGATACAAGAGACCCAGTACTTC
CDR3: CASSQGLAGIQETQYF

V: TRBV7-9
D: TRBD1
J: TRBJ1-6
size: -
DNA: TGTGCCAGCAGCCCCGACAGGGATTCATATAATTCACCCCTCCACTTT
CDR3: CASSPDRDSYNSPLHF

V: TRBV5-5
D: -
J: TRBJ2-2
size: -
DNA: TGTGCCAGCAGCTTGGAGCTCGGGTCCGGGGAGCTGTTTTTT
CDR3: CASSLELGSGELFF

V: TRBV7-2
D: -
J: TRBJ2-2
size: -
DNA: TGTGCCAGCAGCTTAGAAGACAGTTTTACCGGGGAGCTGTTTTTT
CDR3: CASSLEDSFTGELFF

V: TRBV7-8
D: TRBD1
J: TRBJ1-2
size: -
DNA: TGTGCCAGCAGCTTAGTCAGGGACAGATTAAAAAACTATGGCTACACCTTC
CDR3: CASSLVRDRLKNYGYTF

V: TRBV27
D: TRBD1
J: TRBJ1-4
size: -
DNA: TGTGCCAGCAGTTTGTCGGACAGGCCGGAAAAACTGTTTTTT
CDR3: CASSLSDRPEKLFF

V: TRBV7-2
D: -
J: TRBJ2-1
size: -
DNA: TGTGCCAGCAGCTTATATCCGGGGAGCTCCTACAATGAGCAGTTCTTC
CDR3: CASSLYPGSSYNEQFF

V: TRBV12-3/TRBV12-4
D: -
J: TRBJ1-2
size: -
DNA: TGTGCCAGCAGATCGAGGGGGTTAAGCGGCTACACCTTC
CDR3: CASRSRGLSGYTF

V: TRBV30
D: TRBD1
J: TRBJ1-5
size: -
DNA: TGTGCCTGGAGTTTGACAGGGGAAGGGGGCAATCAGCCCCAGCATTTT
CDR3: CAWSLTGEGGNQPQHF

V: TRBV24-1
D: -
J: TRBJ2-3
size: -
DNA: TGTGCCACCAGTGATCGGGTGTGGCATTTT
CDR3: CATSDRVWHF

V: TRBV3-1/TRBV3-2
D: -
J: TRBJ1-1
size: once
DNA: TGTGCCAGCAGCCTCCTTGACAGGCCGAACACTGAAGCTTTCTTT
CDR3: CASSLLDRPNTEAFF

V: TRBV19
D: -
J: TRBJ2-3
size: -
DNA: TGTGCCAGTAGTTATGCGGGACAGACAGATACGCAGTATTTT
CDR3: CASSYAGQTDTQYF

V: TRBV4-3
D: TRBD1
J: TRBJ2-7
size: -
DNA: TGCGCCAGCAGCCAGGAACCCCGACAGGGGGCCAAAGGTTACGAGCAGTACTTC
CDR3: CASSQEPRQGAKGYEQYF

V: TRBV5-6
D: TRBD2
J: TRBJ2-2
size: -
DNA: TGTGCCAGCAGCTTGGGGTTAGCGGGGGGGCCGAATACCGGGGAGCTGTTTTTT
CDR3: CASSLGLAGGPNTGELFF

V: TRBV5-4
D: TRBD1
J: TRBJ2-3
size: -
DNA: TGTGCCAGCAGCGAATGGACAGGGGTCGGACGGGGCACAGATACGCAGTATTTT
CDR3: CASSEWTGVGRGTDTQYF

V: TRBV10-1
D: -
J: TRBJ1-3
size: -
DNA: TGCGCCAGCAGTTCAGGGCCGGGAAACACCATATATTTT
CDR3: CASSSGPGNTIYF

V: TRBV5-1
D: -
J: TRBJ1-1
size: -
DNA: TGCGCCAGCAGCTTGGATGAGGGCGCTGAAGCTTTCTTT
CDR3: CASSLDEGAEAFF

V: TRBV15
D: -
J: TRBJ1-2
size: -
DNA: TGTGCCACCAGCAGAGATATCAACACATCATATGGCTACACCTTC
CDR3: CATSRDINTSYGYTF

V: TRBV11-2
D: TRBD2
J: TRBJ2-5
size: -
DNA: TGTGCCAGCAGCGTAGGGACTAGCGGGGGGGCCTATGAGACCCAGTACTTC
CDR3: CASSVGTSGGAYETQYF

V: TRBV19
D: TRBD2
J: TRBJ2-7
size: -
DNA: TGTGCCAGTATGGGTAGCGGGTCCTACGAGCAGTACTTC
CDR3: CASMGSGSYEQYF

V: TRBV7-9
D: -
J: TRBJ1-4
size: few
DNA: TGTGCCAGTTCACAGCGGGGAGGGAGGGAAAAACTGTTTTTT
CDR3: CASSQRGGREKLFF

V: TRBV3-1/TRBV3-2
D: -
J: TRBJ1-6
size: -
DNA: TGTGCCAGCAGCCGTTCAGCCGCGGGGAATTCACCCCTCCACTTT
CDR3: CASSRSAAGNSPLHF

V: TRBV7-2
D: TRBD2
J: TRBJ2-3
size: -
DNA: TGTGCCAGCAGCTGGTTCCTACTAGCGGGAGGTCGGGCAGATACGCAGTATTTT
CDR3: CASSWFLLAGGRADTQYF

V: TRBV6-4
D: -
J: TRBJ2-5
size: -
DNA: TGTGCCAGCAGTGAAACCCCCGGGGGGCCAGAGACCCAGTACTTC
CDR3: CASSETPGGPETQYF

V: TRBV18
D: -
J: TRBJ1-1
size: few
DNA: TGTGCCAGCCTTGGGGCCAGGGAGGACGCTTTCTTT
CDR3: CASLGAREDAFF

V: TRBV29-1
D: -
J: TRBJ1-1
size: few
DNA: TGCAGCGCCAGACTGAGCCAGGGTTGGGATTTCTTT
CDR3: CSARLSQGWDFF